A selection of T cell receptor beta chains follows, all from one sample in a study of CD8+ T cells in alopecia areata. Some clones are missing from TCRdb's copy, which holds only in-frame ones; the method was immunoSEQ multiplex PCR. Seen here are 150,000 to 200,000 clones, around 64% observed once, and the top ten hold roughly an eighth. Sequencing was performed on CD8+ T cells sorted from blood, taken at week 0. The receptors derive from a human donor with alopecia areata. Each CDR3 is given with its conserved first and last residue. D genes are given only for firm matches. The listing skips clone size in some rows; elsewhere it reads once, few, many or a size class.

j_call | v_call | clone_size | d_call | cdr3_nt | cdr3_aa
TRBJ1-5 | TRBV5-6 | NA | TRBD1 | TGTGCCAGCAGCTCAGGACAGGGGAGGCAGCCCCAGCATTTT | CASSSGQGRQPQHF
TRBJ2-7 | TRBV2 | medium-sized | NA | TGTGCCAGCAGACAGGGTTACGAGCAGTACTTC | CASRQGYEQYF
TRBJ2-5 | TRBV29-1 | NA | NA | TGCAGCGCCCATGGGGGGAGCCAAGAGACCCAGTACTTC | CSAHGGSQETQYF
TRBJ2-1 | TRBV29-1 | NA | TRBD2 | TGCAGCGTCAACGGACTAGCGGGGGGGTACAATGAGCAGTTCTTC | CSVNGLAGGYNEQFF
TRBJ1-2 | TRBV7-9 | NA | TRBD1 | TGTGCCAGTCTTCTACAGGGGAACGATGGCTACACCTTC | CASLLQGNDGYTF
TRBJ2-7 | TRBV5-1 | NA | NA | TGCGCCAGCAGCGGACTGTCATACGAGCAGTACTTC | CASSGLSYEQYF
TRBJ1-5 | TRBV2 | once | NA | TGTGCCAGCAGTCCACCAGGGGATCAGCCCCAGCATTTT | CASSPPGDQPQHF
TRBJ1-2 | TRBV27 | NA | TRBD1 | TGTGCCAGCGGGAGACAGGGGGCTGGGTATGGCTACACCTTC | CASGRQGAGYGYTF
TRBJ2-6 | TRBV5-6 | few | NA | TGTGCCAGCAGCTCTACAGCCTCTGGGGCCAACGTCCTGACTTTC | CASSSTASGANVLTF
TRBJ1-1 | TRBV27 | once | NA | TGTGCCAGCAGTTACACAGGGTACACTGAAGCTTTCTTT | CASSYTGYTEAFF
TRBJ2-7 | TRBV6-5 | NA | TRBD1 | TGTGCCAGCAGTGAGACAGGGGAGCTCTACGAGCAGTACTTC | CASSETGELYEQYF
TRBJ2-5 | TRBV19 | NA | NA | TGTGCCAGTAGTATAGGGAAGGGAGCGGCAGAGACCCAGTACTTC | CASSIGKGAAETQYF
TRBJ1-1 | TRBV30 | NA | NA | TGTGCCTGTGATGAGCAGGGGCACACTGAAGCTTTCTTT | CACDEQGHTEAFF
TRBJ1-2 | TRBV5-6 | NA | TRBD1 | TGTGCCAGCAGCTCAACAGGGGATCATGGCTACACCTTC | CASSSTGDHGYTF
TRBJ1-4 | TRBV13 | NA | NA | TGTGCCAGCAGCTTAGCCGCGCGGGAAAAACTGTTTTTT | CASSLAAREKLFF
TRBJ1-2 | TRBV14 | NA | NA | TGTGCCAGCAGCCCGACGGTATACTATGGCTACACCTTC | CASSPTVYYGYTF
TRBJ1-1 | TRBV18 | NA | NA | TGTGCCAGCTCACCCGGGGCAAAAATGAACACTGAAGCTTTCTTT | CASSPGAKMNTEAFF
TRBJ2-2 | TRBV7-9 | NA | TRBD1 | TGTGCCAGCAGCATGACGACAGGGCAGAACACCGGGGAGCTGTTTTTT | CASSMTTGQNTGELFF
TRBJ1-5 | TRBV2 | NA | TRBD1 | TGTGCCAGCAGTGATCGACAGGGTTCAAGCAATCAGCCCCAGCATTTT | CASSDRQGSSNQPQHF
TRBJ1-1 | TRBV2 | NA | NA | TGTGCCAGCAGTGAAGATACAGCGCCGAACACTGAAGCTTTCTTT | CASSEDTAPNTEAFF
TRBJ2-5 | TRBV5-1 | NA | NA | TGCGCCAGCAGCCTCTACAGGGAGCCCAACCAAGAGACCCAGTACTTC | CASSLYREPNQETQYF
TRBJ2-3 | TRBV27 | NA | NA | TGTGCCAGCAGTTCTATACCGGGGAGGCCAGATACGCAGTATTTT | CASSSIPGRPDTQYF
TRBJ2-5 | TRBV9 | few | NA | TGTGCCAGCAGCGTAGAAACAGGGAGCCCCGAGACCCAGTACTTC | CASSVETGSPETQYF
TRBJ2-7 | TRBV29-1 | NA | NA | TGCAGCGTTAAGGGCTACGAGCAGTACTTC | CSVKGYEQYF
TRBJ2-7 | TRBV29-1 | NA | NA | TGCAGCGTTGAAGATAAAAGGGCCTACGAGCAGTACTTC | CSVEDKRAYEQYF
TRBJ2-7 | TRBV7-9 | NA | TRBD2 | TGTGCCAGCAGCCGGGGGGCCTACGAGCAGTACTTC | CASSRGAYEQYF
TRBJ1-1 | TRBV5-6 | NA | NA | TGTGCCAGCAGCTGGACAACAGGGTACACTGAAGCTTTCTTT | CASSWTTGYTEAFF
TRBJ2-7 | TRBV7-9 | NA | TRBD1 | TGTGCCAGCAGCTTAAGGGACAGATTGGAGCAGTACTTC | CASSLRDRLEQYF
TRBJ2-2 | TRBV27 | NA | TRBD2 | TGTGCCAGCGCCCCCAGCGGGGGAAACACCGGGGAGCTGTTTTTT | CASAPSGGNTGELFF
TRBJ2-7 | TRBV30 | NA | TRBD1 | TGTGCCTGGAGTGTCGAGACAGGGGGATACGACGAGCAGTACTTC | CAWSVETGGYDEQYF
TRBJ2-5 | TRBV7-6 | NA | NA | TGTGCCAGCAGCCCGGTCTACCAAGAGACCCAGTACTTC | CASSPVYQETQYF
TRBJ2-1 | TRBV6-5 | once | NA | TGTGCCAGCAGTTACTCGGCGAGGGGCAATGAGCAGTTCTTC | CASSYSARGNEQFF